The 9 T cell receptor beta chains reported below all come from one sample, sequenced in a study of human T cells and chemical hapten exposure. TCRdb ran MiXCR on the RACE reads and lists one entry per CDR3 protein. This sample has about 95,000 distinct CDR3 sequences, with 11% found just once. Time point of the sample: patch test 2, 6 weeks after DPC sensitization. Stated treatment: therapeutic diphenylcyclopropenone sensitization with weekly scalp DPC. The specimen was whole blood, collected in connection with sensitization to the hapten diphenylcyclopropenone (DPC). The receptors were sampled from a woman aged 35 to 49 with alopecia areata. Some clones in this sample may be carry-over from other donors' samples.

This chain links TRBV7-2 with TRBJ1-1; D call uncertain. The CDR3 has 17 residues. Germline loops: CDR1 SGHTA, CDR2 FQGNSA. The V and J ends lost 1 base and 3 bases respectively, with 18 bases between them. The CDR3 DNA follows: TGTGCCAGCAGCTTAGAGCAGGTTGGATTATGGGACACTGAAGCTTTCTTT. It encodes CASSLEQVGLWDTEAFF.

The CDR3 loop is CASRPPGQGFYNEQFF. Written as DNA, the CDR3 is TGTGCCAGCAGACCTCCGGGACAGGGATTCTACAATGAGCAGTTCTTC. This sequence joins TRBV5-4 and TRBJ2-1; TRBD1 matches 9 bases. The V gene end was trimmed by 5 bases and the J gene end by 3 bases; junction bases not matched to a gene: 9. CDR1 is SGHNT, CDR2 YYREEE, per germline (reference sequence). The CDR3 is 16 amino acids. Full variable domain (rest looked up from reference TRBV5-4 and TRBJ2-1): ETGVTQSPTHLIKTRGQQVTLRCSSQSGHNTVSWYQQALGQGPQFIFQYYREEENGRGNFPPRFSGLQFPNYSSELNVNALELDDSALYLCASRPPGQGFYNEQFFGPGTRLTVL.

This clonotype was observed at least ten times. This chain links TRBV5-4 with TRBJ1-2; D is unresolved. Germline V CDR1 and CDR2: SGHNT, YYREEE (reference sequence). This CDR3 has 14 residues. V shed 0 bases and J shed 6 bases, with 12 bases lying between them. The CDR3 region is CASSLGAGGDGYTF. CDR3 DNA: TGTGCCAGCAGCTTGGGTGCAGGCGGGGATGGCTACACCTTC.

This clonotype was counted many times. The chain links TRBV5-1 to TRBJ2-7, with 11 bases matching TRBD2. The CDR3 is made up of 15 amino acids. Trimming at V came to 4 bases and at J to 2 bases, leaving 5 bases not matched to a gene. Germline V CDR1 and CDR2: SGHRS, YFSETQ. The CDR3 nucleotides are TGCGCCAGCAGCCCGGGACTAGCGGCCACCTACGAGCAGTACTTC. Translated, it gives CASSPGLAATYEQYF.

This clonotype has ten or more counts. The rearrangement joins TRBV11-1 to TRBJ2-3, with D possibly being TRBD1 (6 bases). Germline lookup yields CDR1 SGHAT and CDR2 FQDESV (reference sequence). The CDR3 length is 14 residues. Trimming took off 4 bases at V and 8 bases at J, with 16 bases between the two ends. The CDR3 loop reads CASSSGQLPGTQYF. The CDR3 bases are TGTGCCAGCAGCTCGGGACAATTACCCGGTACGCAGTATTTT.

The J gene is TRBJ1-1, the V gene TRBV10-3, with 8 nucleotides matching TRBD1. Germline V gene data show CDR1 as ENHRY and CDR2 as SYGVKD. Trimming cost V 2 bases and J 2 bases; bases outside gene matches: 10. The CDR3 is 17 amino acids. The CDR3 reads CAISEGARTGNNTEAFF. The CDR3 coding sequence is TGTGCCATCAGTGAGGGGGCGCGGACAGGGAATAACACTGAAGCTTTCTTT.

The chain is built from TRBV21-1 and TRBJ2-1; the table names TRBD2, a call not compared with the DNA. TRBV21-1 is a pseudogene locus. The CDR3 sequence is 12 residues long. The CDR3 DNA reads TGTGCCGGACTAAGTCCCTACAATGAGCAGTTCTTC. Encoded protein: CAGLSPYNEQFF.

The rearrangement uses TRBV20-1 and TRBJ2-5; D remains unclear. This CDR3 has 11 amino acids. With 8 bases removed from V and 1 base from J, the gap between germline ends came to 8 bases. Per germline, CDR1 DFQATT and CDR2 SNEGSKA (reference sequence). CDR3 amino acids: CSRDIQETQYF. CDR3 nucleotides: TGCAGTAGGGATATCCAAGAGACCCAGTACTTC.

This clonotype came up a few times. This rearrangement joins TRBV4-3 to TRBJ2-1; D ambiguous. The CDR3 runs to 11 residues. Germline V gene data show CDR1 as LGHNA and CDR2 as YSLEER. V was cut by 2 bases and J by 10 bases, with 6 bases left in between. This CDR3 reads CASSQTWEQFF. The CDR3 DNA is TGCGCCAGCAGCCAAACGTGGGAGCAGTTCTTC.